The rows below give T cell receptor beta chains drawn from one sample of a study of cytomegalovirus exposure and HLA in healthy donors. This table comes from immunoSEQ multiplex PCR, and its TCRdb copy is limited to in-frame clones, with some not included. The sample includes tens of thousands of clones, 60% to 85% seen only once; the top ten take approximately 3.4%. Sample: PBMCs. Receptors originate from a woman in her 40s in good health and CMV-seropositive. Both conserved end residues are part of each CDR3. Each record gives: V gene, D gene, clone size, J gene, CDR3 DNA, CDR3 protein. The D gene is left open where the match is weak. Only part of the rows carry a size: once, few, many, or a class if the clone is expanded.

TRBV19	TRBD2	-	TRBJ2-6	TGTGCCAGTAGTGCCCGGGAGGCTGGGGCCAACGTCCTGACTTTC	CASSAREAGANVLTF
TRBV6-5	-	-	TRBJ2-7	TGTGCCAGCACCACGATGATTGGCCCAACCTACGAGCAGTACTTC	CASTTMIGPTYEQYF
TRBV5-1	-	-	TRBJ1-1	TGCGCCAGCAGCTTGGATCTAGGAGCGGCTAACACTGAAGCTTTCTTT	CASSLDLGAANTEAFF
TRBV5-1	-	-	TRBJ1-1	TGCGCCAGCAGCCCGGCCGCCCGAAGGAACAGAGAAGCTTTCTTT	CASSPAARRNREAFF
TRBV20-1	TRBD2	once	TRBJ2-1	TGCAGTGCTGGGAGGGGTGAGCAGTTCTTC	CSAGRGEQFF
TRBV4-3	TRBD1	-	TRBJ1-2	TGCGCCAGCAACCGGGACAGGGATTTCGTTGGCTACACCTTC	CASNRDRDFVGYTF
TRBV4-1	-	-	TRBJ2-1	TGCGCCAGCAGCCAAGTGGGTTTGGCGGGGTTCTACAATGAGCAGTTCTTC	CASSQVGLAGFYNEQFF
TRBV27	TRBD1	-	TRBJ1-2	TGTGCCAGCAGCCGACGACAGGGAACCTATGGCTACACCTTC	CASSRRQGTYGYTF
TRBV5-1	TRBD1	-	TRBJ1-1	TGCGCCAGCAGCGCAAGGGGACAGGAGAACACTGAAGCTTTCTTT	CASSARGQENTEAFF
TRBV19	-	-	TRBJ1-5	TGTGCCAGTAGTATAGTGCAGGGCAGGCCCCAGCATTTT	CASSIVQGRPQHF
TRBV6-1	-	-	TRBJ1-2	TGTGCCAGCAGTGAAATGTGGCAGGGGAGGGCTAACTATGGCTACACCTTC	CASSEMWQGRANYGYTF
TRBV6-5	-	-	TRBJ2-5	TGTGCCAGCAGTGGAGGAGATGCCCAGTACTTC	CASSGGDAQYF
TRBV2	TRBD1	-	TRBJ2-7	TGTGCCAGCAGTGCCCGGGACAGGATCTACGAGCAGTACTTC	CASSARDRIYEQYF
TRBV6-6	TRBD1	-	TRBJ2-5	TGTGCCAGCAGTACTGGACAGGGCTCCCAAATCAAGCAGTACTTC	CASSTGQGSQIKQYF
TRBV5-1	-	-	TRBJ2-7	TGCGCCAGCAGCTTGGCTGGCAGGTCAAGCTCCTACGAGCAGTACTTC	CASSLAGRSSSYEQYF